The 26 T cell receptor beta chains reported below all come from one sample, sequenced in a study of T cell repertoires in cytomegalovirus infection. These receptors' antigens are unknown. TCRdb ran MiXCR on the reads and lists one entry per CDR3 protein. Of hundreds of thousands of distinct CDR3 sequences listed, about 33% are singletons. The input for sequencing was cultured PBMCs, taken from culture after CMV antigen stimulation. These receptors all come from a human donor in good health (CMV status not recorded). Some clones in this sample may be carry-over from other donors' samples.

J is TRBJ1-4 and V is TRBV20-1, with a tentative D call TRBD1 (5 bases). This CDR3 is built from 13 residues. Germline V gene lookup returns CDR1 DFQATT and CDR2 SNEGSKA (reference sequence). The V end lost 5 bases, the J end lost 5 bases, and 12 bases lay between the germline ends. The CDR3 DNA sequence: TGCAGTGCTCCTTACGGGGGGAATGAAAAACTGTTTTTT. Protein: CSAPYGGNEKLFF.

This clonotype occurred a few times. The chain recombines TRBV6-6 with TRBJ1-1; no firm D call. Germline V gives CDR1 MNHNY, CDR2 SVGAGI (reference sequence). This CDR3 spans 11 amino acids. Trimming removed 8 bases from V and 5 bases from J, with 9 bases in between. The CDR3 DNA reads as TGTGCCAGCGGGAGGGTGACTGAAGCTTTCTTT. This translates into CASGRVTEAFF.

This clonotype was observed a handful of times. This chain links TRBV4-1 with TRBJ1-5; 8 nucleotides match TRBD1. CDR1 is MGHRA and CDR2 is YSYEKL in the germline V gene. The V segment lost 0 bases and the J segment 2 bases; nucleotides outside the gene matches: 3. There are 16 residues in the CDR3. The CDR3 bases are TGCGCCAGCAGCCAAGAACCAGGGGGCCGCAATCAGCCCCAGCATTTT. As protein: CASSQEPGGRNQPQHF.

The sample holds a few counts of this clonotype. CDR3: CASSPGRGVNEQFF. The CDR3 DNA follows: TGTGCCAGCAGCCCAGGTCGGGGGGTCAATGAGCAGTTCTTC. The genes are TRBV7-2 and TRBJ2-1; 7 bases match TRBD2. This CDR3 spans 14 amino acids. Germline V gene data show CDR1 as SGHTA and CDR2 as FQGNSA. The trim removed 5 bases at V and 6 bases at J, leaving 7 bases unmatched.

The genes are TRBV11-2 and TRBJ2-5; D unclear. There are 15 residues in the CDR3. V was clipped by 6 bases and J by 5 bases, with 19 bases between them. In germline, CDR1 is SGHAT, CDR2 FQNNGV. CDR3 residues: CASSPTGPLGETQYF. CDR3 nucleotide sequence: TGTGCCAGCAGTCCCACGGGCCCCTTGGGGGAGACCCAGTACTTC.

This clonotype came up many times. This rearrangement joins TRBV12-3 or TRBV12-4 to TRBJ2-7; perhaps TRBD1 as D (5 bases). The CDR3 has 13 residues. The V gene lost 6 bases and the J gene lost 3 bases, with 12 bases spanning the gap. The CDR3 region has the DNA TGTGCCAGCAGCTTGGCAGGGCGCTACGAGCAGTACTTC. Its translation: CASSLAGRYEQYF.

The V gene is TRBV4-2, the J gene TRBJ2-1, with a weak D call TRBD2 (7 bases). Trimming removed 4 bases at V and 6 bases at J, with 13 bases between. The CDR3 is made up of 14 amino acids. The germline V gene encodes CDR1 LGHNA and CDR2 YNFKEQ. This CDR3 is CASSRGGGRNEQFF. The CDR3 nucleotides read TGTGCCAGCAGCCGAGGGGGAGGGCGCAATGAGCAGTTCTTC.

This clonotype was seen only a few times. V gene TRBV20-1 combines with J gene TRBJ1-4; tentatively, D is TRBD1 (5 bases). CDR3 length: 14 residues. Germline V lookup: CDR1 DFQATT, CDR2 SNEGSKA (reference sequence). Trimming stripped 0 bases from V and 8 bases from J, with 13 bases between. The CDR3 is CSARDWRGGEKLFF. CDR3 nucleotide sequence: TGCAGTGCTAGAGATTGGAGGGGCGGAGAAAAACTGTTTTTT.

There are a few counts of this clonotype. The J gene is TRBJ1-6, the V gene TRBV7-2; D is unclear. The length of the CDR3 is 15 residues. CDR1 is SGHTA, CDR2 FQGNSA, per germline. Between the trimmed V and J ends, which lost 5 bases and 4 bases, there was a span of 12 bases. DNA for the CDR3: TGTGCCAGCAGCCGAGCGTGGGTGTATAATTCACCCCTCCACTTT. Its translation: CASSRAWVYNSPLHF.

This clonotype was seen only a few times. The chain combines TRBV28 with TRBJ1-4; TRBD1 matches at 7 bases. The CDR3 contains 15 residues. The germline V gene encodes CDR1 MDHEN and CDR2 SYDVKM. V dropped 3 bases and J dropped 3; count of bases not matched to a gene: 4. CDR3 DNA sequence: TGTGCCAGCAGTTTGACCGGGACAGCTAATGAAAAACTGTTTTTT. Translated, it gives CASSLTGTANEKLFF.

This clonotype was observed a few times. CDR3 sequence (DNA): TGTGCCAGCAGTGAAGCGCGCGGCAGGGAAGTCGAGCAGTACTTC. Residues: CASSEARGREVEQYF. The genes are TRBV2 and TRBJ2-7; possibly TRBD1 for D (5 bases). The CDR3 covers 15 residues. Germline-derived CDR1 and CDR2 are SNHLY and FYNNEI. Trimming took 0 bases from V and 6 from J, leaving 15 bases between them.

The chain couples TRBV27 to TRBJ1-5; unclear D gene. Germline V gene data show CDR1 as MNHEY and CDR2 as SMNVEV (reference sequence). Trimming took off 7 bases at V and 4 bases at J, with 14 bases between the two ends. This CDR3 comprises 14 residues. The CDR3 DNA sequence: TGTGCCAGCAACCCCGGTGGGCGAAATCAGCCCCAGCATTTT. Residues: CASNPGGRNQPQHF.

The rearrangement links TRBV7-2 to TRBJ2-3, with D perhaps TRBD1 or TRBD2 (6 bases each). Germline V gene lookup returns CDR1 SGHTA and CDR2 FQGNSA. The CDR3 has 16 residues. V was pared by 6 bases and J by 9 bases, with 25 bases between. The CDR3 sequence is CASSTTVGGARDTQYF. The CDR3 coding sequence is TGTGCCAGCAGTACCACTGTCGGGGGCGCGCGGGACACGCAGTATTTT.

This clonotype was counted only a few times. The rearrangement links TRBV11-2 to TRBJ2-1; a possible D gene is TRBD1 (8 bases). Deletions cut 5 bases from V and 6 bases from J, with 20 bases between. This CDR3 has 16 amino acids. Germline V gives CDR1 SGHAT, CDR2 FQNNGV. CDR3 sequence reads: CASSQAGDRSINEQFF. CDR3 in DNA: TGTGCCAGCAGCCAGGCGGGGGACAGGAGCATCAATGAGCAGTTCTTC.

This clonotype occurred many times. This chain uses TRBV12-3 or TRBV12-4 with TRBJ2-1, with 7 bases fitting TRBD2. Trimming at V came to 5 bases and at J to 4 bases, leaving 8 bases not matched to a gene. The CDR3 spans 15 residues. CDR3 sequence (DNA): TGTGCCAGCAGTACATCTAGCGGAGGGTACAATGAGCAGTTCTTC. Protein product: CASSTSSGGYNEQFF.

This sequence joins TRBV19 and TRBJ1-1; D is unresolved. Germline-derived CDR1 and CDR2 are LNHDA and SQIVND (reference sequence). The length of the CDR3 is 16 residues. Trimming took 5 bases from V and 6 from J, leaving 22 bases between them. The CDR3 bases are TGTGCCAGTAGTCGAGTAGAGGACCGCTGGCTGCCTGAAGCTTTCTTT. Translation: CASSRVEDRWLPEAFF.

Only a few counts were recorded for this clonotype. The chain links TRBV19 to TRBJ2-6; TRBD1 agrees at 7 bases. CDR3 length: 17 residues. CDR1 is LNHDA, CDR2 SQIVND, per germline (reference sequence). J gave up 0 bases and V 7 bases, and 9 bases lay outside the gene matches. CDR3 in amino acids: CASTNRGHYSGANVLTF. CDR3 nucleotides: TGTGCCAGTACCAACAGGGGCCATTACTCTGGGGCCAACGTCCTGACTTTC.

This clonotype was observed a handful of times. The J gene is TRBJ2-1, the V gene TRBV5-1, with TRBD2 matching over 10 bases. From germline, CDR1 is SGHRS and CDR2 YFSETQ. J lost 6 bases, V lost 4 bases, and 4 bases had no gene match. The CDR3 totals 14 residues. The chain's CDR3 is CASSNSGGSNEQFF. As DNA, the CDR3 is TGCGCCAGCAGCAATAGCGGGGGGTCCAATGAGCAGTTCTTC.

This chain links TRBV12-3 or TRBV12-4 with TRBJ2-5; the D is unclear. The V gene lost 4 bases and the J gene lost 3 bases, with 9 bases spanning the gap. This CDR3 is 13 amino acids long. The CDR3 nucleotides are TGTGCCAGCAGTTACCTTCCGGAAGAGACCCAGTACTTC. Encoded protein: CASSYLPEETQYF.

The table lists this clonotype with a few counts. CDR3 bases: TGTGCCAGCACGAATACTAAGGGCAGCTCTGGAAACACCATATATTTT. The encoded protein is CASTNTKGSSGNTIYF. The J gene is TRBJ1-3, the V gene TRBV28; D not certain. Deletions cut 7 bases from V and 0 bases from J, with 16 bases between. CDR1 MDHEN and CDR2 SYDVKM come from the germline V gene. The CDR3 totals 16 residues.

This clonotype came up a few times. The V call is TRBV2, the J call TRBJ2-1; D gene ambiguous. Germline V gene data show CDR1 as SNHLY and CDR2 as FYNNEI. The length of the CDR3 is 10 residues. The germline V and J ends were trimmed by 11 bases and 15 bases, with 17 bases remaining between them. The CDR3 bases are TGTGCCGCGCAGAGGTATTTCCCGTTCTTC. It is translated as CAAQRYFPFF.

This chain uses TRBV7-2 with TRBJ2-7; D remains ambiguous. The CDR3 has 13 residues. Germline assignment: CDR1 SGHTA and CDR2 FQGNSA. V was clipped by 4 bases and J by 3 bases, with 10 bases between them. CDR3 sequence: CASSYWLGYEQYF. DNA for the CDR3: TGTGCCAGCAGCTATTGGTTGGGCTACGAGCAGTACTTC.

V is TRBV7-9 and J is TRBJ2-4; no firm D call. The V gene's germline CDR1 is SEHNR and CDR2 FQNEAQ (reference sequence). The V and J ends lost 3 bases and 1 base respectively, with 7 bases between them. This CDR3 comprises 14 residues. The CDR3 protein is CASSFLGAKNIQYF. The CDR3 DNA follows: TGTGCCAGCAGCTTCCTGGGGGCCAAAAACATTCAGTACTTC.

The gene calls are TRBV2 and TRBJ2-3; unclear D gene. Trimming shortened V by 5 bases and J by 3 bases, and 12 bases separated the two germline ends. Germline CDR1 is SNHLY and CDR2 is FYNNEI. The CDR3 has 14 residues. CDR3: CASSYRMGTDTQYF. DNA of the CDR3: TGTGCCAGCAGTTACAGAATGGGGACAGATACGCAGTATTTT.

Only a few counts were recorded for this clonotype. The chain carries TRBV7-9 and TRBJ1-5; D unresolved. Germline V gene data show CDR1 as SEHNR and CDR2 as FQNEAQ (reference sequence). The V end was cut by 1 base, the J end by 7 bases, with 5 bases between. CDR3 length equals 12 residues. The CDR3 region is CASSLDRQPQHF. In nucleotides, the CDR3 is TGTGCCAGCAGCTTAGACCGCCAGCCCCAGCATTTT. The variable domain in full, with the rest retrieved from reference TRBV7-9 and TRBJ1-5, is DTGVSQNPRHKITKRGQNVTFRCDPISEHNRLYWYRQTLGQGPEFLTYFQNEAQLEKSRLLSDRFSAERPKGSFSTLEIQRTEQGDSAMYLCASSLDRQPQHFGDGTRLSIL.

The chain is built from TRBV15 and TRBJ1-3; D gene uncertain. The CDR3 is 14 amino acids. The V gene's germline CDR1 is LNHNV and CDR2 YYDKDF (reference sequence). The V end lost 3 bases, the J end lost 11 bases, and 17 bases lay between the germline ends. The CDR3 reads CATSSVGLLNAIYF. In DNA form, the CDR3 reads TGTGCCACCAGCAGTGTCGGCCTACTGAACGCCATATATTTT.